The rows below give T cell receptor beta chains drawn from one sample of a study of shared clonotypes between healthy human individuals. The table came from immunoSEQ multiplex PCR; TCRdb's copy has only in-frame clones and leaves some out. The table has 630,000 or so clones, roughly 98% seen once. Sequenced: naive CD8+ T cells sorted from blood. The receptors stem from a man younger than 45 in good health. Both conserved end residues are part of each CDR3. The order of the fields is V gene, J gene, CDR3 protein.

TRBV6-5	TRBJ2-1	CASSSMDGEQFF
TRBV10-3	TRBJ2-7	CAILGPSREQYF
TRBV29-1	TRBJ2-7	CSVLPAGLAGENEQYF
TRBV27	TRBJ2-1	CASSEGQGDEQFF
TRBV14	TRBJ2-7	CASSPTFYYEQYF
TRBV7-2	TRBJ2-1	CVSSIGQTSYNEQFF
TRBV6-5	TRBJ2-7	CASSYTGSYEQYF
TRBV27	TRBJ2-2	CASSLAGRRAGELFF
TRBV7-6	TRBJ2-7	CASSLGQGAYEQYF
TRBV9	TRBJ2-3	CASSPRVIGSPDTQYF
TRBV28	TRBJ2-7	CASSHSRTGGGSRTHEQYF
TRBV7-9	TRBJ2-7	CASSLETSVGGAYEQYF
TRBV29-1	TRBJ1-1	CSVEPANTEAFF
TRBV28	TRBJ2-1	CASSLYGDIYNEQFF
TRBV10-2	TRBJ2-7	CASSDSPTASGIYEQYF
TRBV11-2	TRBJ2-7	CASSLERYEQYF
TRBV5-5	TRBJ2-7	CASSFRGAAYEQYF
TRBV5-1	TRBJ1-1	CASSEGTSNTEAFF
TRBV29-1	TRBJ2-1	CSVVLGSSYNEQFF
TRBV27	TRBJ2-7	CASSLYRGIYEQYF
TRBV9	TRBJ2-7	CASSVGRPSYEQYF
TRBV29-1	TRBJ1-2	CSVSTTDDGYTF
TRBV27	TRBJ2-7	CASSLSSGPSGPFSYEQYF
TRBV5-4	TRBJ2-3	CASSLAGQPTDTQYF
TRBV11-2	TRBJ1-5	CASSLDLTGDGFNQPQHF
TRBV27	TRBJ1-4	CASALSGPTNEKLFF
TRBV7-9	TRBJ2-2	CASSHGLADTNTGELFF
TRBV25-1	TRBJ1-2	CASSELTNYGYTF
TRBV29-1	TRBJ2-7	CSVSTISTSGRAIYEQYF
TRBV19	TRBJ1-2	CASSHRDRGLLNGYTF
TRBV28	TRBJ2-1	CASSFPKAGGDYNEQFF
TRBV19	TRBJ2-7	CASSWGQGNEQYF
TRBV28	TRBJ2-3	CASSRLRDRGDTQYF
TRBV6-1	TRBJ2-1	CASSKPPNEQFF
TRBV2	TRBJ2-1	CASSDYLYNEQFF
TRBV7-9	TRBJ2-1	CASSFPGLAEQFF
TRBV19	TRBJ2-3	CASSTEREAADTQYF
TRBV27	TRBJ2-1	CASGQNWNEQFF
TRBV7-9	TRBJ2-7	CASSLLAGHEQYF
TRBV5-1	TRBJ2-1	CASSLAGSGIRENEQFF
TRBV2	TRBJ2-7	CASSANYEQYF
TRBV10-3	TRBJ2-7	CAISEFSGSPYEQYF
TRBV27	TRBJ2-5	CASSYGAGVETQYF
TRBV29-1	TRBJ2-1	CSVSGLAGEKSSYNEQFF
TRBV9	TRBJ2-1	CASTSGGGPNEQFF
TRBV5-1	TRBJ2-3	CASSLDVSTDTQYF
TRBV7-9	TRBJ1-2	CASSSATRGHVDGYTF
TRBV7-9	TRBJ2-7	CASSPHYEQYF
TRBV29-1	TRBJ2-1	CSVGQGTEQFF